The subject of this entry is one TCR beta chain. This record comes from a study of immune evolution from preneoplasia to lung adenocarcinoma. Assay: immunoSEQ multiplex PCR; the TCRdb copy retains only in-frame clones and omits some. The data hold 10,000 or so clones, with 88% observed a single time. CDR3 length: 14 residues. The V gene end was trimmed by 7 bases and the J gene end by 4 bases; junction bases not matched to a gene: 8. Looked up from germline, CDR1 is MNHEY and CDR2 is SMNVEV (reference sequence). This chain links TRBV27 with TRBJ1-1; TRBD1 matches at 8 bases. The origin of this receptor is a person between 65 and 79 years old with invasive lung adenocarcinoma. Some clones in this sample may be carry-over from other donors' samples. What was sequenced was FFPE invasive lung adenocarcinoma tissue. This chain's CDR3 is CASIGRGLVTEAFF. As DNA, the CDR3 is TGTGCCAGCATCGGCAGGGGGCTCGTCACTGAAGCTTTCTTT.